Shown below are 9 T cell receptor beta chains from a single sample sequenced in a study of human thymus T cells. Profiling relied on immunoSEQ multiplex PCR, and the TCRdb table lists in-frame clones only, not all of them. The sample yields some 40,000 clones, about 94% seen once. The sequencing sample was made of blood. Every receptor here comes from a boy less than two years old with a congenital heart defect but otherwise immunologically healthy.

This clone came up once. The chain links TRBV7-9 to TRBJ1-5, with a weak D call TRBD1 (5 bases). V lost 4 bases and J lost 7, with 14 bases in between. CDR3 length equals 14 residues. CDR1 is SEHNR and CDR2 is FQNEAQ in the germline V gene (reference sequence). CDR3 nucleotides: TGTGCCAGCAGCTCGACCGGAAGGGGCCAGCCCCAGCATTTT. As protein: CASSSTGRGQPQHF.

V usage is TRBV15 and J usage is TRBJ2-7, with D possibly called TRBD1 or TRBD2 (5 bases each). The CDR3 has 13 residues. Trimming took 3 bases from V and 3 from J, leaving 9 bases between them. From germline, CDR1 is LNHNV and CDR2 YYDKDF (reference sequence). CDR3 sequence: CATSSRGSYEQYF. CDR3 in DNA: TGTGCCACCAGCAGTCGGGGCAGCTACGAGCAGTACTTC.

The rearrangement links TRBV7-9 to TRBJ2-7; 12 positions agree with TRBD2. CDR1 and CDR2 from the germline V gene are SEHNR and FQNEAQ (reference sequence). The CDR3 is made up of 13 amino acids. V dropped 2 bases and J dropped 7; count of bases not matched to a gene: 0. CDR3 nucleotide sequence: TGTGCCAGCAGCTTACTAGCGGGGGGGGAGCAGTACTTC. Encoded protein: CASSLLAGGEQYF.

This CDR3 is CASSSPRLGPRDEQFF. The CDR3 nucleotides read TGTGCCAGCAGTTCCCCCCGGTTAGGCCCCAGAGATGAGCAGTTCTTC. V gene TRBV28 combines with J gene TRBJ2-1; no firm D call. V was clipped by 4 bases and J by 8 bases, with 21 bases between them. Per the germline V gene, CDR1 is MDHEN and CDR2 is SYDVKM. There are 16 residues in the CDR3.

The chain recombines TRBV27 with TRBJ2-2, with 16 bases lining up with TRBD2. The V segment lost 3 bases and the J segment 3 bases; nucleotides outside the gene matches: 10. Germline lookup yields CDR1 MNHEY and CDR2 SMNVEV (reference sequence). The CDR3 sequence is 20 residues long. The CDR3 reads CASSFFGTSGGASDTGELFF. CDR3 sequence (DNA): TGTGCCAGCAGTTTTTTTGGGACTAGCGGGGGGGCAAGCGACACCGGGGAGCTGTTTTTT.

This chain connects TRBV7-3 to TRBJ2-3, with D maybe TRBD2 (6 bases). CDR1 and CDR2 (germline): SGHTA, FQGTGA. The CDR3 loop spans 14 amino acids. Trimming took 2 bases from V and 5 from J, leaving 11 bases between them. The CDR3 reads CASSLGGSKDTQYF. The DNA of the CDR3 is TGTGCCAGCAGCTTAGGGGGGTCTAAAGATACGCAGTATTTT.

This clone was seen more than once but under ten times. This chain links TRBV14 with TRBJ1-2; TRBD1 aligns across 8 bases. The junction had 7 bases not matched to a gene; V was cut back by 5 bases and J by 5 bases. The CDR3 runs to 14 residues. Germline values: CDR1 SGHDN, CDR2 FVKESK. The CDR3 protein is CASSKADRAYGYTF. The CDR3 nucleotides read TGTGCCAGCAGCAAGGCGGACAGGGCGTATGGCTACACCTTC.

The chain recombines TRBV27 with TRBJ2-4; possible D gene TRBD2, 6 bases. In germline, CDR1 is MNHEY, CDR2 SMNVEV (reference sequence). The V and J ends lost 3 bases and 10 bases respectively, with 22 bases between them. The CDR3 runs 16 residues. The CDR3 here is CASSFALGSYGGIQYF. As DNA, the CDR3 is TGTGCCAGCAGTTTCGCGCTCGGGTCCTATGGGGGGATTCAGTACTTC.

The V and J genes are TRBV20-1 and TRBJ2-5, with D unclear. There are 10 residues in the CDR3. Trimming pared 5 bases from V and 5 bases from J, leaving 6 bases between. Germline CDR1 DFQATT, CDR2 SNEGSKA (reference sequence). CDR3 region: CSAGRETQYF. The CDR3 DNA is TGCAGTGCTGGCCGGGAGACCCAGTACTTC.